The 19 T cell receptor beta chains given below trace back to one sample, sequenced in a study of beta chain features in type 1 diabetes. Expressed TCRB transcripts got sequenced, as all isolated RNA was reverse transcribed. Method: immunoSEQ multiplex PCR; TCRdb's copy keeps in-frame clones and lacks some. The sample has some 150,000 clones; less than 10% are singletons. What was sequenced was central memory CD4+ T cells from blood. These receptors all stem from a woman in her 40s in good health.

This chain uses TRBV7-2 with TRBJ1-5; no clear D gene. The germline V gene has CDR1 SGHTA and CDR2 FQGNSA. The CDR3 loop spans 13 amino acids. Trimming took 2 bases from V and 2 from J, leaving 4 bases between them. The CDR3 here is CASSLSGNQPQHF. Written as DNA, the CDR3 is TGTGCCAGCAGCTTATCCGGCAATCAGCCCCAGCATTTT.

A few counts support this clone. This chain links TRBV5-1 with TRBJ2-3; tentatively, D is TRBD1 (5 bases). The CDR3 runs 13 residues. Germline CDR1 is SGHRS and CDR2 is YFSETQ. Deletions cut 1 base from V and 4 bases from J, with 7 bases between. The CDR3 nucleotides are TGCGCCAGCAGCTTGTGGGGCCCAGATACGCAGTATTTT. This translates into CASSLWGPDTQYF.

This clone was counted a few times. The J gene is TRBJ2-2, the V gene TRBV5-1, with D tentatively TRBD2 (6 bases). The V and J ends lost 0 bases and 4 bases respectively, with 16 bases between them. The CDR3 runs 17 residues. The germline V gene encodes CDR1 SGHRS and CDR2 YFSETQ. The CDR3 sequence: CASSLDTAKAGTGELFF. In DNA, the CDR3 is TGCGCCAGCAGCTTGGATACGGCAAAAGCGGGCACCGGGGAGCTGTTTTTT.

The genes are TRBV6-5 and TRBJ2-5; 10 bases match TRBD2. The length of the CDR3 is 15 residues. Germline CDR1 and CDR2: MNHEY and SVGAGI. Trimming took 5 bases from V and 0 from J; bases not matched to a gene: 3. CDR3 bases: TGTGCCAGCAGTGCTAGCGGGAGTTACCAAGAGACCCAGTACTTC. This translates into CASSASGSYQETQYF.

The chain is built from TRBV23-1 and TRBJ1-1; D not certain. TRBV23-1 is an ORF for which the function is uncertain. CDR3 length equals 17 residues. Trimming cost V 3 bases and J 1 base, with 18 bases left between them. CDR3 DNA: TGCGCCAGCAGTCATAGCCGAGGGTTAATCTCGAACACTGAAGCTTTCTTT. Amino acid sequence: CASSHSRGLISNTEAFF.

There are a few counts of this clone. J is TRBJ1-1 and V is TRBV4-1; no definite D call. Trimming cost V 0 bases and J 3 bases, with 11 bases left between them. Per germline, CDR1 MGHRA and CDR2 YSYEKL. There are 15 residues in the CDR3. CDR3 coding DNA: TGCGCCAGCAGCCAAGATATCGGCCGGGACACTGAAGCTTTCTTT. Protein: CASSQDIGRDTEAFF.

This sequence joins TRBV18 and TRBJ1-1; D is possibly TRBD1 (5 bases). The CDR3 length is 15 residues. Germline assignment: CDR1 KGHSH and CDR2 LQKENI. V shed 3 bases and J shed 1 base, with 12 bases lying between them. In DNA form, the CDR3 reads TGTGCCAGCTCACCCACCGGGGGGGAGAACACTGAAGCTTTCTTT. It codes for CASSPTGGENTEAFF. Full variable domain (missing parts from reference TRBV18 and TRBJ1-1): NAGVMQNPRHLVRRRGQEARLRCSPMKGHSHVYWYRQLPEEGLKFMVYLQKENIIDESGMPKERFSAEFPKEGPSILRIQQVVRGDSAAYFCASSPTGGENTEAFFGQGTRLTVV.

This chain joins TRBV5-6 and TRBJ2-3, with 9 positions matching TRBD1. The germline CDR1 and CDR2 sequences are SGHDT and YYEEEE. V shed 0 bases, J shed 4 bases, and the junction held 15 bases outside the gene matches. The CDR3 extends over 19 amino acids. CDR3 in DNA: TGTGCCAGCAGCTTGGCGGCGACACACCGGGACAGGGTCGCAGATACGCAGTATTTT. Translated, it gives CASSLAATHRDRVADTQYF. The full variable domain, rest sourced from reference TRBV5-6 and TRBJ2-3, is DAGVTQSPTHLIKTRGQQVTLRCSPKSGHDTVSWYQQALGQGPQFIFQYYEEEERQRGNFPDRFSGHQFPNYSSELNVNALLLGDSALYLCASSLAATHRDRVADTQYFGPGTRLTVL.

V and J are TRBV7-9 and TRBJ1-2; 8 nucleotides agree with TRBD1. The CDR3 runs 15 residues. Germline assignment: CDR1 SEHNR and CDR2 FQNEAQ (reference sequence). V lost 5 bases to trimming and J lost 2 bases; unmatched junction nucleotides: 7. The CDR3 region has the DNA TGTGCCAGCAGCACCCAGGGGGCCGGGAACTATGGCTACACCTTC. This codes for CASSTQGAGNYGYTF.

V and J are TRBV5-1 and TRBJ1-4, with 7 bases lining up with TRBD1. V was clipped by 3 bases and J by 6 bases; unmatched bases: 11. Germline lookup yields CDR1 SGHRS and CDR2 YFSETQ. The CDR3 is 16 residues long. Written as DNA, the CDR3 is TGCGCCAGCAGCTATTTTCCGACAGGGCCGGATGAAAAACTGTTTTTT. It encodes CASSYFPTGPDEKLFF.

This clone was counted a few times. V and J are TRBV6-1 and TRBJ1-5, with D unresolved. This CDR3 comprises 15 residues. CDR1 and CDR2 from the germline V gene are MNHNS and SASEGT. Trimming stripped 6 bases from V and 5 bases from J, with 17 bases between. The CDR3 DNA is TGTGCCAGCAGCCTCACCGAGACTTTGCATCAGCCCCAGCATTTT. Its protein product is CASSLTETLHQPQHF.

The rearrangement joins TRBV18 to TRBJ1-6, with D hard to call. CDR1 is KGHSH, CDR2 LQKENI, per germline. The V end was cut by 2 bases, the J end by 3 bases, with 8 bases between. The CDR3 contains 15 residues. The DNA for the CDR3 is TGTGCCAGCTCACCAACAGTAATCTATAATTCACCCCTCCACTTT. Amino acid sequence: CASSPTVIYNSPLHF.

This clone was recorded a few times. The chain links TRBV28 to TRBJ2-4, with 15 bases aligning to TRBD2. V was pared by 5 bases and J by 7 bases, with 18 bases of the junction left unmatched. Germline CDR1 and CDR2: MDHEN and SYDVKM. This CDR3 is 20 amino acids long. The CDR3 coding sequence is TGTGCCAGCAGTAGTGTCTTGACCGCCGGGACTAGCGGGGGGATGAACATTCAGTACTTC. It codes for CASSSVLTAGTSGGMNIQYF.

V and J are TRBV11-3 and TRBJ2-1; D not certain. V shed 3 bases and J shed 7 bases, with 10 bases lying between them. Looked up from germline, CDR1 is SGHNT and CDR2 is YENEEA. CDR3 size: 13 residues. In DNA, the CDR3 is TGTGCCAGCAGCTTGATTCCTAGTAATGAGCAGTTCTTC. Amino acids: CASSLIPSNEQFF.

This clone was counted many times. The J gene is TRBJ2-7, the V gene TRBV18; 7 nucleotides match TRBD1. The CDR3 runs 15 residues. The V segment lost 3 bases and the J segment 7 bases; nucleotides outside the gene matches: 12. Germline V gene lookup returns CDR1 KGHSH and CDR2 LQKENI. In DNA, the CDR3 is TGTGCCAGCTCACCTTCCTTCGATACAGGGGTGGAGCAGTACTTC. It codes for CASSPSFDTGVEQYF.

In its sample, this clone was seen a few times. Different DNA sequences within this sample yield the same CDR3. The chain links TRBV5-1 to TRBJ1-6, with TRBD1 matching over 9 bases. The CDR3 totals 15 residues. V dropped 0 bases and J dropped 10; count of bases not matched to a gene: 5. CDR1 SGHRS and CDR2 YFSETQ come from the germline V gene. Written as DNA, the CDR3 is TGCGCCAGCAGCTTGGGGACAGGGGCTGGGTCACCCCTCCACTTT. Amino acid sequence: CASSLGTGAGSPLHF.

There are a few counts of this clone. The chain recombines TRBV14 with TRBJ2-7; 7 positions agree with TRBD1. Germline V gene data show CDR1 as SGHDN and CDR2 as FVKESK. The CDR3 is made up of 16 amino acids. The J segment lost 3 bases and the V segment lost 1 base, leaving 9 bases of the junction unmatched. CDR3 sequence: CASSQARGTAVYEQYF. The CDR3 DNA reads TGTGCCAGCAGCCAAGCTAGGGGGACAGCTGTCTACGAGCAGTACTTC.

This clone was seen more than once but under ten times. The chain links TRBV5-8 to TRBJ2-7, with D maybe TRBD2 (6 bases). From germline, CDR1 is SGHTS and CDR2 YDEGEE. V was cut by 6 bases and J by 0 bases, with 19 bases left in between. The length of the CDR3 is 16 residues. CDR3 in amino acids: CASTSRGTVGSYEQYF. CDR3 DNA sequence: TGTGCCAGCACCTCCCGGGGGACGGTTGGCTCCTACGAGCAGTACTTC.

The chain joins TRBV12-5 to TRBJ2-1; a possible D gene is TRBD1 (5 bases). Germline loops: CDR1 LGHNT, CDR2 FRNRAP. This CDR3 spans 14 amino acids. Trimming left V 5 bases short and J 12 bases short, with 20 bases between. Here the CDR3 reads CASGPASQGIRQFF. The CDR3 bases are TGTGCTAGTGGTCCTGCTTCCCAGGGAATACGGCAGTTCTTC.